This T cell receptor beta chain comes out of a study of blood T cell repertoires in COVID-19. Per the germline V gene, CDR1 is LGHDT and CDR2 is YNNKEL (reference sequence). V dropped 0 bases and J dropped 3; count of bases not matched to a gene: 5. The CDR3 consists of 16 residues. Generated by immunoSEQ multiplex PCR, the TCRdb table keeps only in-frame clones and is missing some. The profile shows some 71,000 clones, about four fifths of them singletons. The source of this sequence is a woman between 65 and 79 years old with acute or convalescent COVID-19. Sequenced sample: peripheral blood. The J gene is TRBJ2-1, the V gene TRBV3-1 (or the pseudogene TRBV3-2), with 7 positions matching TRBD2. CDR3 sequence (DNA): TGTGCCAGCAGCCAAGAGCCTAGCGGAAACTACAATGAGCAGTTCTTC. This gives the protein CASSQEPSGNYNEQFF.